The rows below give T cell receptor beta chains drawn from one sample of a study of T-cell reconstitution after alpha-beta-depleted transplantation in children. TCRdb used MiXCR to reprocess the PCR reads, holding one entry per CDR3 protein. The sample has some 240,000 distinct CDR3 sequences, approximately 9.8% seen once. The input for sequencing was PBMCs from the stem cell graft donor, taken from the stem cell graft. Receptors originate from a human donor who donated a stem cell graft to a child with SCID. The CDR3 runs from the conserved cysteine through the conserved F or W. Fields, in order: J gene, V gene, D gene, clone size, CDR3 DNA, CDR3 protein. A D gene is named only where the DNA matches it firmly. The size field is filled for only some rows; it gives once, few, many or a size class.

>TRBJ1-4|TRBV2|NA|many
TGTGCCAGCAGGGGACCCGACAGAGCAACTAATGAAAAACTGTTTTTT
CASRGPDRATNEKLFF
>TRBJ2-4|TRBV7-2|NA|many
TGTGCCAGCAGCTTAAGTCAAACCAAAAACATTCAGTACTTC
CASSLSQTKNIQYF
>TRBJ1-1|TRBV5-5|NA|many
TGTGCCAGCAGCTACAACAGGGTTGAAAACACTGAAGCTTTCTTT
CASSYNRVENTEAFF
>TRBJ1-5|TRBV7-9|NA|many
TGTGCCAGCAGCTTCTGGGATCAGCCCCAGCATTTT
CASSFWDQPQHF
>TRBJ2-1|TRBV20-1|NA|many
TGCAGTGCTAGGGGCCCGAAATTCAGTCCCTACAATGAGCAGTTCTTC
CSARGPKFSPYNEQFF
>TRBJ2-5|TRBV7-9|TRBD1|many
TGTGCCAGCAGCCCCCTAGTCCACAGGGGGGAGACCCAGTACTTC
CASSPLVHRGETQYF
>TRBJ2-5|TRBV5-1|NA|many
TGCGCCAGCAGCTTACCAGGGATCTACAGGTACCAAGAGACCCAGTACTTC
CASSLPGIYRYQETQYF
>TRBJ1-1|TRBV5-5|NA|many
TGTGCCAGCCGCCTCGGGGGGAACACTGAAGCTTTCTTT
CASRLGGNTEAFF
>TRBJ2-5|TRBV20-1|NA|many
TGCAGTGCTAGCCCGCAGGTCGGTCGAGAGACCCAGTACTTC
CSASPQVGRETQYF
>TRBJ2-3|TRBV20-1|TRBD2|many
TGCAGTGCCGCCTTAGCGGGGGCCCCTCGGGATACGCAGTATTTT
CSAALAGAPRDTQYF
>TRBJ1-5|TRBV20-1|NA|many
TGCAGTGCCCACTCCGGAGGGGGACAGCCCCAGCATTTT
CSAHSGGGQPQHF
>TRBJ1-1|TRBV5-1|NA|few
TGCGCCAGCAGCTTGGACGTACGGGGAACTGAAGCTTTCTTT
CASSLDVRGTEAFF
>TRBJ1-5|TRBV12-3/TRBV12-4|NA|NA
TGTGCCAGCAGTTTAAAACAAATAGGGCAGCCCCAGCATTTT
CASSLKQIGQPQHF
>TRBJ2-3|TRBV7-2|NA|many
TGTGCCAGCGGATTGGGGTTAGGGGCCGCAGATACGCAGTATTTT
CASGLGLGAADTQYF
>TRBJ2-2|TRBV30|NA|NA
TGTGCCTGGAGTGTACGTTTGGGGGACGGGGAGCTGTTTTTT
CAWSVRLGDGELFF
>TRBJ2-1|TRBV2|TRBD2|many
TGTGCCAGCAGTGGAGACGGGGGGAGTTACAATGAGCAGTTCTTC
CASSGDGGSYNEQFF
>TRBJ2-7|TRBV19|TRBD1|NA
TGTGCCAGTAGTTCGACAGGGGCCTACGAGCAGTACTTC
CASSSTGAYEQYF
>TRBJ2-2|TRBV7-2|TRBD1|many
TGTGCCAGCAGCTCCCAACTTGACAGGGCCACCGGGGAGCTGTTTTTT
CASSSQLDRATGELFF